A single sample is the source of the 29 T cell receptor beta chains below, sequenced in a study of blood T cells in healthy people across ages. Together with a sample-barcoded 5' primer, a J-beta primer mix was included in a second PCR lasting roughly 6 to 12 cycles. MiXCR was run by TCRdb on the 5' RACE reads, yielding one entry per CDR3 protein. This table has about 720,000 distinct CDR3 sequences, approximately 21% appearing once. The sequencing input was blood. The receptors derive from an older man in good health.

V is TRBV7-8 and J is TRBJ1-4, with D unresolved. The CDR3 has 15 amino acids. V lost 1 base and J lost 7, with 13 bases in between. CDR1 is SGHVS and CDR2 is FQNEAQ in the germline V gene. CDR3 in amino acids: CASSLERYRSEKLFF. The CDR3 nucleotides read TGTGCCAGCAGCTTAGAGCGGTACCGTAGTGAAAAACTGTTTTTT.

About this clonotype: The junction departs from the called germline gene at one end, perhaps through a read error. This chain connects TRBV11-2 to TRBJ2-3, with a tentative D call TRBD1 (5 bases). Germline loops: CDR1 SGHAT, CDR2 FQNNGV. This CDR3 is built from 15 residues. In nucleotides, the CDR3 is TGTGCCAGCACCTTAGGGGCCTACCTAAGGGATACGCAGTATTTT. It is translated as CASTLGAYLRDTQYF.

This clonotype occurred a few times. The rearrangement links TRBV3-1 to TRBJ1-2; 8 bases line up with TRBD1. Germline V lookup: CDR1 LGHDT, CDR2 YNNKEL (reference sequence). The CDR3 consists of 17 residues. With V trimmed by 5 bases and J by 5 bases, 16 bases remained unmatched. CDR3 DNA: TGTGCCAGCAGCGGTGCTGGAGGGACAGGCGTATTTTATGGCTACACCTTC. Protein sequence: CASSGAGGTGVFYGYTF. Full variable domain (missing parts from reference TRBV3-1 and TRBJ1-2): DTAVSQTPKYLVTQMGNDKSIKCEQNLGHDTMYWYKQDSKKFLKIMFSYNNKELIINETVPNRFSPKSPDKAHLNLHINSLELGDSAVYFCASSGAGGTGVFYGYTFGSGTRLTVV.

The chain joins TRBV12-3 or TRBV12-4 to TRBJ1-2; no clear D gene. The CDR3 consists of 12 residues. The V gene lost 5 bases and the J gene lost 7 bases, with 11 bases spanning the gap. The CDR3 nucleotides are TGTGCCAGCAGTCTCGGGTTTCGTGGCTACACCTTC. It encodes CASSLGFRGYTF.

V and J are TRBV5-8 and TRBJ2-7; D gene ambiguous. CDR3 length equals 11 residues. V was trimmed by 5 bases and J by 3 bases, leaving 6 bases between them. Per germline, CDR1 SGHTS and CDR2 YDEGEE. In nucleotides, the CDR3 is TGTGCCAGCAGGGGGATCTACGAGCAGTACTTC. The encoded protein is CASRGIYEQYF.

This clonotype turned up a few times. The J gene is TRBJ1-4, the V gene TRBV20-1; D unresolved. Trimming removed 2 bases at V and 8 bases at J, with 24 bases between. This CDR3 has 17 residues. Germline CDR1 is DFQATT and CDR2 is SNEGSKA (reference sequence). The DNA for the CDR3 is TGCAGTGCTAGACCCCGCGGGCAGGTGAGGGATTCGGAAAAACTGTTTTTT. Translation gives CSARPRGQVRDSEKLFF.

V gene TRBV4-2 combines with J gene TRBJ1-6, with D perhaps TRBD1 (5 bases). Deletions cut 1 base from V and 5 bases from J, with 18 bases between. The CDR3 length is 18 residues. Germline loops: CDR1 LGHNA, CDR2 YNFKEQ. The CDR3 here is CASSQVSSWGLDNSPLHF. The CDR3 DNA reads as TGTGCCAGCAGCCAAGTGAGTTCCTGGGGGTTGGATAATTCACCCCTCCACTTT.

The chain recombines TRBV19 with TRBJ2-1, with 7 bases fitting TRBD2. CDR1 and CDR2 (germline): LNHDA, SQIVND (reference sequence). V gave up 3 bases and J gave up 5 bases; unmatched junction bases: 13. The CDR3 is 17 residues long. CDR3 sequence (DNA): TGTGCCAGTAGTATTTTAGAAGGGAGGGGTCACAACAATGAGCAGTTCTTC. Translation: CASSILEGRGHNNEQFF.

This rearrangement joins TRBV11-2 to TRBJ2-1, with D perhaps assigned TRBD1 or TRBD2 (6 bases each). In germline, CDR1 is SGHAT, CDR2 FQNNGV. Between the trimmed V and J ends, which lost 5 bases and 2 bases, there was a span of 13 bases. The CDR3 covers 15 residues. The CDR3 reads CASSRGGTTYNEQFF. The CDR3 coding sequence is TGTGCCAGCAGCCGAGGGGGGACAACCTACAATGAGCAGTTCTTC.

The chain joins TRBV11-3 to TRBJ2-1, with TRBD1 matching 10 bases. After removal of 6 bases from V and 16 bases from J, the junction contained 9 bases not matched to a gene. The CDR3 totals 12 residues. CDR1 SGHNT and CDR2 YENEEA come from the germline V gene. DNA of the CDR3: TGTGCCAGCAGTGTTTCCGGGACAGGGGATTTCTTC. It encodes CASSVSGTGDFF.

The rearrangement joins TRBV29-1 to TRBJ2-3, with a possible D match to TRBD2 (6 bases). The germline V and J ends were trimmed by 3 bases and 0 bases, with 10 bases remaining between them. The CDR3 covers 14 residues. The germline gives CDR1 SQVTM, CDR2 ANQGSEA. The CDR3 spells CSVDLGLSTDTQYF. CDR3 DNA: TGCAGCGTTGACTTGGGACTGAGCACAGATACGCAGTATTTT.

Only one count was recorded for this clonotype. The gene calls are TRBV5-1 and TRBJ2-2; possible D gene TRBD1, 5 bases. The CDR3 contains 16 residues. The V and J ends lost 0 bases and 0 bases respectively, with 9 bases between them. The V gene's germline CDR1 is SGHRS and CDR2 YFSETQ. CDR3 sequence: CASSLGQISNTGELFF. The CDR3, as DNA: TGCGCCAGCAGCTTGGGACAGATCTCGAACACCGGGGAGCTGTTTTTT.

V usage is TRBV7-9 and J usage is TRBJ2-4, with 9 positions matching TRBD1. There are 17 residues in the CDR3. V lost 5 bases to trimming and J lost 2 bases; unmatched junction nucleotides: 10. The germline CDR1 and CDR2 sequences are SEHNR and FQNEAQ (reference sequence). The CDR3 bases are TGTGCCAGCAGCACCCAGGGACAGGGAGTATCCAAAAACATTCAGTACTTC. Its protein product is CASSTQGQGVSKNIQYF.

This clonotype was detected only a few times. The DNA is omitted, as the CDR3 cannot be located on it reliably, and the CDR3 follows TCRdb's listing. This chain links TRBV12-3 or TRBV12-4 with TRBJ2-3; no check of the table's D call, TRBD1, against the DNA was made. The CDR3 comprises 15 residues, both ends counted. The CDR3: CASNRFGAGTDTQYF.

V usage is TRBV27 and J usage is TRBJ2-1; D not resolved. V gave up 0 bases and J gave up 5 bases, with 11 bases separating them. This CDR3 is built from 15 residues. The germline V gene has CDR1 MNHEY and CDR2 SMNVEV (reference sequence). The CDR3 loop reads CASSLSVGSDNEQFF. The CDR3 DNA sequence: TGTGCCAGCAGTTTATCGGTAGGTTCTGACAATGAGCAGTTCTTC.

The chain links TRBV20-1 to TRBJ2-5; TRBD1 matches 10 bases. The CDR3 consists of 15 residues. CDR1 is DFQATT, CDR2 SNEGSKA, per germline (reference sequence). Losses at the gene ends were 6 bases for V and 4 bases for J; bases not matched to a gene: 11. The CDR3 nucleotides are TGCAGTGCATCAGAGGGGACAGGGGTGTTAGAGACCCAGTACTTC. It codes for CSASEGTGVLETQYF.

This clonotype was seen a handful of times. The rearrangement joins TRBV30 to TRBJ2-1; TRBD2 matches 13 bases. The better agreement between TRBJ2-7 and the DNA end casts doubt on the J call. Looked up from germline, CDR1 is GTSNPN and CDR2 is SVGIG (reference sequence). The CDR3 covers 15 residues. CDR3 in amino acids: CAWSAWTSGSYEQYV. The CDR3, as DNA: TGTGCCTGGAGTGCCTGGACTAGCGGGAGCTACGAGCAGTACGTC.

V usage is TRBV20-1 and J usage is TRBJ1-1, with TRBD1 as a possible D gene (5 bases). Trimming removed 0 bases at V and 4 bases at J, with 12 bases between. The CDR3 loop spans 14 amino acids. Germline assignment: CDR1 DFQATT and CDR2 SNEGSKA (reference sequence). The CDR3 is CSAREGRPTTEAFF. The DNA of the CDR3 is TGCAGTGCTAGAGAGGGGCGGCCAACCACTGAAGCTTTCTTT.

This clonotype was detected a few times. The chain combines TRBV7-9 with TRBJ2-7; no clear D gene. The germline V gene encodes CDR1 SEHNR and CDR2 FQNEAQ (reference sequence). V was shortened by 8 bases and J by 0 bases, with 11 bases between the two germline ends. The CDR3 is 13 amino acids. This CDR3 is CASGGRYSYEQYF. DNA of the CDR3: TGTGCCAGCGGCGGACGGTACTCCTACGAGCAGTACTTC.

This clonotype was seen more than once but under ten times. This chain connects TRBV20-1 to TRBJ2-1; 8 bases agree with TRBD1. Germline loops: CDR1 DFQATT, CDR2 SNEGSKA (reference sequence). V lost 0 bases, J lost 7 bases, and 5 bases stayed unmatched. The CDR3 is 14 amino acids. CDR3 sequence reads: CSARDGTGLNEQFF. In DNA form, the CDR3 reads TGCAGTGCTAGAGATGGGACAGGCCTAAATGAGCAGTTCTTC.

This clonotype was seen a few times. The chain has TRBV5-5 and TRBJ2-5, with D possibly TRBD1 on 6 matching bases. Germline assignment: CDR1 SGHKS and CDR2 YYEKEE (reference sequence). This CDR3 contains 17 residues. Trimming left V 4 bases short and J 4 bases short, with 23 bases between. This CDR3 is CASSPTLFRQAAETQYF. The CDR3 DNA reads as TGTGCCAGCAGCCCCACCCTATTTAGACAGGCGGCAGAGACCCAGTACTTC.

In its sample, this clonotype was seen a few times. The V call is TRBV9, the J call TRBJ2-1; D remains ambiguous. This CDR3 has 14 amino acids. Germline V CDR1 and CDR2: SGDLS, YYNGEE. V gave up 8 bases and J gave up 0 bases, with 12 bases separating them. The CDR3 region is CASSVGLSYNEQFF. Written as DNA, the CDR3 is TGTGCCAGTTCCGTCGGGCTCTCCTACAATGAGCAGTTCTTC.

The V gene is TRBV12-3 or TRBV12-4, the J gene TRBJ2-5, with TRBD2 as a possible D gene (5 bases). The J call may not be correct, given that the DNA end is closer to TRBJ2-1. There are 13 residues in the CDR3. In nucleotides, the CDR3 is TGTGCCAGCAGTTGGACTGATACTAATCAGCAGTTCTTC. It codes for CASSWTDTNQQFF.

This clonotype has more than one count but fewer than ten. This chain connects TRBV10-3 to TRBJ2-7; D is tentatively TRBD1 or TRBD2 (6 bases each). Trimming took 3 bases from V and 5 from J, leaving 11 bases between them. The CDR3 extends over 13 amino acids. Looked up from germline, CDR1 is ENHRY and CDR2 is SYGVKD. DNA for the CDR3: TGTGCCATCAGTGATTTCGGGGGCAACGAGCAGTACTTC. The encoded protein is CAISDFGGNEQYF.

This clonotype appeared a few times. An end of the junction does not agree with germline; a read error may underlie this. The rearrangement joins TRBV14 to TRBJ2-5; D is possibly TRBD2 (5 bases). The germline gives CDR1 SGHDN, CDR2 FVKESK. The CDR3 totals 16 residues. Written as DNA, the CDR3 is TGTGCCGGCAGCCACCTTCCGGGCGGGTCACAAGAGACCCAGTACTTC. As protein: CAGSHLPGGSQETQYF.

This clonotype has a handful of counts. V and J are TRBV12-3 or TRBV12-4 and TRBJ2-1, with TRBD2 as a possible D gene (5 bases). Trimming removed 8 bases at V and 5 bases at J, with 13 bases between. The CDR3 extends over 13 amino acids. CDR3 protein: CASRAGTDNEQFF. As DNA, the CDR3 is TGTGCCAGCCGGGCGGGTACTGACAATGAGCAGTTCTTC.

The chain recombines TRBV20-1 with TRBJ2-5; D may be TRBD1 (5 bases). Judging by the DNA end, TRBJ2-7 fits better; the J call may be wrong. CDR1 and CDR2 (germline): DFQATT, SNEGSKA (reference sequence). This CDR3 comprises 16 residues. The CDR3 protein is CSATLSGSSKAYEQYF. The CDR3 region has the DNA TGCAGTGCTACGTTGTCAGGGTCCTCAAAGGCCTACGAGCAGTACTTC.

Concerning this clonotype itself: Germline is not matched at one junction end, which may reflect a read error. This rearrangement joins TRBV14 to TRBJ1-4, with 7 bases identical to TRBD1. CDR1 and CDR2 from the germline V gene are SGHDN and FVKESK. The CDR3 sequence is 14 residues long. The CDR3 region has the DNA TGTGCCAGCAGCCCCTGGGACAGCTATGAAAAGCTGTTTTTT. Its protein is CASSPWDSYEKLFF.

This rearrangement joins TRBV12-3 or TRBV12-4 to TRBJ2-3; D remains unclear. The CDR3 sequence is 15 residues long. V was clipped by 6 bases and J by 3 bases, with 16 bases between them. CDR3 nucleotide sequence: TGTGCCAGCAGGAAATGGGATGGGTGGACAGATACGCAGTATTTT. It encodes CASRKWDGWTDTQYF.